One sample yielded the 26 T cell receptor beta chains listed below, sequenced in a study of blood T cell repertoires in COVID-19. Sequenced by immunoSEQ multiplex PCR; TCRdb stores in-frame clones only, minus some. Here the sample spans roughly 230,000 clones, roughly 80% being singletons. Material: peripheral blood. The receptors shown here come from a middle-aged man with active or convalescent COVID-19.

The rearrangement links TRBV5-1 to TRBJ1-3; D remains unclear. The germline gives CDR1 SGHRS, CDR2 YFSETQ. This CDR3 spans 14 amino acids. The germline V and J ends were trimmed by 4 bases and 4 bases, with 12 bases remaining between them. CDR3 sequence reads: CASSLIGEGNTIYF. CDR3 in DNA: TGCGCCAGCAGCCTCATCGGGGAAGGAAACACCATATATTTT.

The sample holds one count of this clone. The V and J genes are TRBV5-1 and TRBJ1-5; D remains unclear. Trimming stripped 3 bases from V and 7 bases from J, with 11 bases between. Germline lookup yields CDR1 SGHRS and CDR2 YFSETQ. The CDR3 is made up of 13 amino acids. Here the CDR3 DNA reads TGCGCCAGCAGCTCGTACAGCGGGCAGCCCCAGCATTTT. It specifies CASSSYSGQPQHF.

CDR3 sequence (DNA): TGTGCCAGCAGCTCGACAGGGTTTACTTTCTCACCCCTCCACTTT. Translating it yields CASSSTGFTFSPLHF. V and J are TRBV5-4 and TRBJ1-6, with 7 bases matching TRBD1. This CDR3 contains 15 residues. Unmatched junction bases numbered 10, after V lost 3 bases and J lost 10 bases. The germline CDR1 and CDR2 sequences are SGHNT and YYREEE (reference sequence).

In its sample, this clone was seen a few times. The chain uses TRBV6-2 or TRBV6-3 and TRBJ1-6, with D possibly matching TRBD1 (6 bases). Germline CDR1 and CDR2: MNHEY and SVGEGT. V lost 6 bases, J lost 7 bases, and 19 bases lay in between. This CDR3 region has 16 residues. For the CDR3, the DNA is TGTGCCAGCAGCCTAACCTCCACAGGGTTGAATTCACCCCTCCACTTT. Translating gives CASSLTSTGLNSPLHF.

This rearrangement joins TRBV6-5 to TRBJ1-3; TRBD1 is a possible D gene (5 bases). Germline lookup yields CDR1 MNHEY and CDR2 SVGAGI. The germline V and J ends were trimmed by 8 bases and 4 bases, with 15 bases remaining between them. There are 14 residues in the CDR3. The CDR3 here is CASRSGGNGNTIYF. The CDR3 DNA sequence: TGTGCCAGCCGTTCTGGGGGGAACGGAAACACCATATATTTT.

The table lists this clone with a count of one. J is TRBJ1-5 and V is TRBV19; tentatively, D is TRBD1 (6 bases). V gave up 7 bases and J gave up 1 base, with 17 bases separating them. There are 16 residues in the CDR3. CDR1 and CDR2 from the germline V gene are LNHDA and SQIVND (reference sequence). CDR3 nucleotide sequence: TGTGCCAGTACCGGACAGTCCGGGGTAAGCAATCAGCCCCAGCATTTT. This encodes CASTGQSGVSNQPQHF.

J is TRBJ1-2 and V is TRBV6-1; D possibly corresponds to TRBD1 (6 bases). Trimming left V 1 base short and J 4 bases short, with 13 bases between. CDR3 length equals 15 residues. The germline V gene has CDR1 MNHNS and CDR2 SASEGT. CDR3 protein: CASSEVGGSPYGYTF. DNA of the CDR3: TGTGCCAGCAGTGAAGTTGGGGGCTCCCCCTATGGCTACACCTTC.

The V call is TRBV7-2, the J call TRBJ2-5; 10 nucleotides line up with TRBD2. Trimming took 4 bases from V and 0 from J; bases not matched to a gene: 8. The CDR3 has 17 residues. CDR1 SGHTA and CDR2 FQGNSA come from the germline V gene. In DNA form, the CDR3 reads TGTGCCAGCAGCTCCTACGGACTAGCGGTATACCAAGAGACCCAGTACTTC. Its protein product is CASSSYGLAVYQETQYF.

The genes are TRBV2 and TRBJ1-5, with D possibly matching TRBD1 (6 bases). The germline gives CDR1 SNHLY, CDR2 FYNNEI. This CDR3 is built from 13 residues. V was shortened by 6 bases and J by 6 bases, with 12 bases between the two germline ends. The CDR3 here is CASSRGFGQPQHF. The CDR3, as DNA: TGTGCCAGCAGCAGGGGCTTCGGTCAGCCCCAGCATTTT.

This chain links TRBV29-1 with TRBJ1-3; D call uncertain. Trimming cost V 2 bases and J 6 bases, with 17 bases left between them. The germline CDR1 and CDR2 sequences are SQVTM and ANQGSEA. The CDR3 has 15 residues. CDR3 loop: CSVETRAASQNTIYF. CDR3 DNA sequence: TGCAGCGTTGAAACTAGGGCAGCCTCGCAAAACACCATATATTTT.

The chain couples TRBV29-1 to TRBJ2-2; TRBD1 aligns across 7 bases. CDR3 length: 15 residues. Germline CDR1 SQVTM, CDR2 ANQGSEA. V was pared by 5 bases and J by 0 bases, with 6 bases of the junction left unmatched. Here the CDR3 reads CSVSEGQPNTGELFF. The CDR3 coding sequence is TGCAGCGTTTCTGAGGGACAGCCGAACACCGGGGAGCTGTTTTTT.

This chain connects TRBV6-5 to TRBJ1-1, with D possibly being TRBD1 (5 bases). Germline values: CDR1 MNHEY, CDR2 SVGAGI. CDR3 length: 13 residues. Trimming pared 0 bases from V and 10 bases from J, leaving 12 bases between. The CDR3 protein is CASSYSLQGSAFF. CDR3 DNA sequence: TGTGCCAGCAGTTACTCATTGCAGGGCTCAGCTTTCTTT.

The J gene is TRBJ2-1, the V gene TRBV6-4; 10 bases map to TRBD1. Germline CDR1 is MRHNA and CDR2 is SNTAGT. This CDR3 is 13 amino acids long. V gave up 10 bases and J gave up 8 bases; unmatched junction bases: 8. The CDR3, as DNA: TGTGCCACCTCCCGGGACAGGGGCTATGAGCAGTTCTTC. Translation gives CATSRDRGYEQFF.

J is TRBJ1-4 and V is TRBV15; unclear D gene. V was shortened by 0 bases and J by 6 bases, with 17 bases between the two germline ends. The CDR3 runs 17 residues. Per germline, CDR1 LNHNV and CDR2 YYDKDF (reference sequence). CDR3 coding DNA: TGTGCCACCAGCAGAGATCATAATAGCGGGGTTTATGAAAAACTGTTTTTT. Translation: CATSRDHNSGVYEKLFF.

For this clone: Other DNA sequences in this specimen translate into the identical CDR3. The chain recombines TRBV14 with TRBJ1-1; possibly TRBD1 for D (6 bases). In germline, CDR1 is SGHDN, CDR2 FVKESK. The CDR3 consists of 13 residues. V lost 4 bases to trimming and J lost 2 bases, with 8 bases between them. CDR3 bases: TGTGCCAGCAGCCTACAGGGCAACACTGAAGCTTTCTTT. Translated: CASSLQGNTEAFF.

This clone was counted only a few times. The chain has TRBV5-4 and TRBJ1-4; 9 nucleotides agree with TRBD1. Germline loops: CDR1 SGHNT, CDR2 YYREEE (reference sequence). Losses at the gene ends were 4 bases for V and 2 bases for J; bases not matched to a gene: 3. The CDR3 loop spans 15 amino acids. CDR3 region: CASSVGQGTNEKLFF. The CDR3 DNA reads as TGTGCCAGCAGCGTCGGACAGGGGACTAATGAAAAACTGTTTTTT.

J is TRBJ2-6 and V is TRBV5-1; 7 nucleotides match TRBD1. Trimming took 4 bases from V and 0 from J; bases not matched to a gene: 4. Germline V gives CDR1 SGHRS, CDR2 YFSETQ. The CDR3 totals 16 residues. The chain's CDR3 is CASSTDRVSGANVLTF. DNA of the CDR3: TGCGCCAGCAGCACAGACAGGGTCTCTGGGGCCAACGTCCTGACTTTC. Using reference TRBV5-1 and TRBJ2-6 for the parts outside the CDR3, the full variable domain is KAGVTQTPRYLIKTRGQQVTLSCSPISGHRSVSWYQQTPGQGLQFLFEYFSETQRNKGNFPGRFSGRQFSNSRSEMNVSTLELGDSALYLCASSTDRVSGANVLTFGAGSRLTVL.

The CDR3 DNA sequence: TGTGCCAGCAGTTCCAGGGCGCGGTATGGCTACACCTTC. This translates into CASSSRARYGYTF. J is TRBJ1-2 and V is TRBV28; D is perhaps TRBD1 (5 bases). Trimming left V 4 bases short and J 5 bases short, with 11 bases between. The CDR3 consists of 13 residues. Germline V lookup: CDR1 MDHEN, CDR2 SYDVKM.

CDR3 sequence reads: CASSPRGAGELFF. CDR3 sequence (DNA): TGTGCCAGCAGTCCTAGGGGTGCCGGGGAGCTGTTTTTT. The chain recombines TRBV7-3 with TRBJ2-2, with D maybe TRBD1 (5 bases). This CDR3 is 13 amino acids long. Deletions cut 6 bases from V and 6 bases from J, with 11 bases between. Germline CDR1 and CDR2: SGHTA and FQGTGA.

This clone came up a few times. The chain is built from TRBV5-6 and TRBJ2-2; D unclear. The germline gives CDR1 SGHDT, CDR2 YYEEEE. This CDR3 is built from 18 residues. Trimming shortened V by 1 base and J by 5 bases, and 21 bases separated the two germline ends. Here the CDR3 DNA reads TGTGCCAGCAGCTTGTTTCAACTCGCCAATTCGCTTACCGGGGAGCTGTTTTTT. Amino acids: CASSLFQLANSLTGELFF. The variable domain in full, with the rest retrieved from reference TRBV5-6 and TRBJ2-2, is DAGVTQSPTHLIKTRGQQVTLRCSPKSGHDTVSWYQQALGQGPQFIFQYYEEEERQRGNFPDRFSGHQFPNYSSELNVNALLLGDSALYLCASSLFQLANSLTGELFFGEGSRLTVL.

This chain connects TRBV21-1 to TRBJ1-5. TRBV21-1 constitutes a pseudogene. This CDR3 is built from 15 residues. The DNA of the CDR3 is TGTGCCAGCAGCCCCGAGGCCTATAGCAATCAGCCCCAGCATTTT. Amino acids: CASSPEAYSNQPQHF.

The CDR3 DNA reads as TGTGCCAGCAGCCTTGTGGGACAGAAAGCTTTCTTT. Its translation: CASSLVGQKAFF. The rearrangement uses TRBV11-2 and TRBJ1-1, with TRBD1 identical over 7 bases. Germline-derived CDR1 and CDR2 are SGHAT and FQNNGV. The CDR3 spans 12 residues. The V gene end was trimmed by 5 bases and the J gene end by 9 bases; junction bases not matched to a gene: 6.

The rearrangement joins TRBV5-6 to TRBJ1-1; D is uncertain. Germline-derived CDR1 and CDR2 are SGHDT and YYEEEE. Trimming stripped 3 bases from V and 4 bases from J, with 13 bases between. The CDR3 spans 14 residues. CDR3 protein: CASSSQFDATEAFF. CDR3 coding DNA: TGTGCCAGCAGCTCACAGTTCGACGCCACTGAAGCTTTCTTT.

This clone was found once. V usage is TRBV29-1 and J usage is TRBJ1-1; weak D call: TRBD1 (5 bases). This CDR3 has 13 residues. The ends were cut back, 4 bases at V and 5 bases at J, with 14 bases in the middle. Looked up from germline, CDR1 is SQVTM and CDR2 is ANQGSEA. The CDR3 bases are TGCAGCGTTGTCTCCGGGGGATGGACTGAAGCTTTCTTT. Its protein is CSVVSGGWTEAFF. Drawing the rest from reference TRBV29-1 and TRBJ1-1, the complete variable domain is SAVISQKPSRDICQRGTSLTIQCQVDSQVTMMFWYRQQPGQSLTLIATANQGSEATYESGFVIDKFPISRPNLTFSTLTVSNMSPEDSSIYLCSVVSGGWTEAFFGQGTRLTVV.

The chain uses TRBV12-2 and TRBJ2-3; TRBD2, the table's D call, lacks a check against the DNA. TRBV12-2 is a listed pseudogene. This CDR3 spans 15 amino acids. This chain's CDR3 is CASRLDPGSTDTQYF. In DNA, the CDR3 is TGTGCAAGTCGCTTAGACCCGGGTAGCACAGATACGCAGTATTTT.

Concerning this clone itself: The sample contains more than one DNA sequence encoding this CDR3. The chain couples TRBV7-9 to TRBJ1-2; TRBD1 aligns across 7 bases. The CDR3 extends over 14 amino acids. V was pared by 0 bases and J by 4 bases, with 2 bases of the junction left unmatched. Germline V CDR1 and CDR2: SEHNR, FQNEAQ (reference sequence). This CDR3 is CASSLARQGYGYTF. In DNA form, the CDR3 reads TGTGCCAGCAGCTTAGCGAGACAGGGCTATGGCTACACCTTC.